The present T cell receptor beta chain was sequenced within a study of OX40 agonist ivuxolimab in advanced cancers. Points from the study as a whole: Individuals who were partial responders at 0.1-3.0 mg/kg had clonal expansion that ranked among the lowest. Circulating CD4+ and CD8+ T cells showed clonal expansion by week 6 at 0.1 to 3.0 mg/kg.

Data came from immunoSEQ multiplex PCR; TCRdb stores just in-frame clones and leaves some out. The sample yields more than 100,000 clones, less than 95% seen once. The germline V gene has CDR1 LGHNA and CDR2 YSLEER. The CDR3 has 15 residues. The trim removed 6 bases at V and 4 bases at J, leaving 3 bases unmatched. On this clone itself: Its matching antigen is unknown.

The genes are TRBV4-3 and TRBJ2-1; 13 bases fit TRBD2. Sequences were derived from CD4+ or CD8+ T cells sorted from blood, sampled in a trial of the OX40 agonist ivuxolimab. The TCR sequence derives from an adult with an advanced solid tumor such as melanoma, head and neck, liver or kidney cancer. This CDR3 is CASRLAGGPYNEQFF. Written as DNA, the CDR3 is TGCGCCAGCAGACTAGCGGGAGGGCCTTACAATGAGCAGTTCTTC.